These 28 T cell receptor beta chains originate from one sample sequenced in a study of blood T cell repertoires in COVID-19. The table came from immunoSEQ multiplex PCR; TCRdb's copy has only in-frame clones and leaves some out. The sample yields 350,000 to 500,000 clones, around nine tenths seen once. Sequencing was carried out using peripheral blood. Receptors were obtained from a man between 18 and 35 years old with COVID-19, enrolled during active disease.

This clone was observed once. The chain's CDR3 is CASSMESAGALTDTQYF. In DNA form, the CDR3 reads TGTGCCAGTAGTATGGAATCAGCGGGAGCATTAACAGATACGCAGTATTTT. The genes are TRBV19 and TRBJ2-3; 8 nucleotides line up with TRBD2. The germline gives CDR1 LNHDA, CDR2 SQIVND (reference sequence). After removal of 3 bases from V and 3 bases from J, the junction contained 11 bases not matched to a gene. This CDR3 contains 17 residues.

The V and J genes are TRBV7-6 and TRBJ1-2, with D unresolved. With 4 bases removed from V and 2 bases from J, the gap between germline ends came to 8 bases. CDR3 length equals 13 residues. The germline V gene encodes CDR1 SGHVS and CDR2 FNYEAQ. CDR3 loop: CASSSSTNYGYTF. For the CDR3, the DNA is TGTGCCAGCAGCTCCAGTACGAACTATGGCTACACCTTC. The entire variable domain, with the rest obtained from reference TRBV7-6 and TRBJ1-2, is as follows: GAGVSQSPRYKVTKRGQDVALRCDPISGHVSLYWYRQALGQGPEFLTYFNYEAQQDKSGLPNDRFSAERPEGSISTLTIQRTEQRDSAMYRCASSSSTNYGYTFGSGTRLTVV.

The chain carries TRBV19 and TRBJ2-7; TRBD1 might be the D (6 bases). From germline, CDR1 is LNHDA and CDR2 SQIVND (reference sequence). V shed 6 bases and J shed 3 bases, with 27 bases lying between them. The CDR3 is 18 amino acids. In nucleotides, the CDR3 is TGTGCCAGTAGCCCCGGCTTTAGGACAGACCTCCCCTACTACGAGCAGTACTTC. It encodes CASSPGFRTDLPYYEQYF. Together with reference TRBV19 and TRBJ2-7, the CDR3 gives the full variable domain: DGGITQSPKYLFRKEGQNVTLSCEQNLNHDAMYWYRQDPGQGLRLIYYSQIVNDFQKGDIAEGYSVSREKKESFPLTVTSAQKNPTAFYLCASSPGFRTDLPYYEQYFGPGTRLTVT.

The chain joins TRBV30 to TRBJ1-2, with D unclear. Germline V gene sequence: CDR1 GTSNPN, CDR2 SVGIG (reference sequence). The ends were cut back, 5 bases at V and 8 bases at J, with 12 bases in the middle. This CDR3 region has 11 residues. CDR3 amino acids: CAWGDPGGYTF. The CDR3 DNA reads as TGTGCCTGGGGGGATCCCGGGGGCTACACCTTC. Drawing the rest from reference TRBV30 and TRBJ1-2, the complete variable domain is SQTIHQWPATLVQPVGSPLSLECTVEGTSNPNLYWYRQAAGRGLQLLFYSVGIGQISSEVPQNLSASRPQDRQFILSSKKLLLSDSGFYLCAWGDPGGYTFGSGTRLTVV.

This clone was seen only a few times. V gene TRBV10-3 combines with J gene TRBJ1-6; TRBD1 matches at 8 bases. J gave up 1 base and V 9 bases, and 2 bases lay outside the gene matches. This CDR3 has 14 residues. Germline CDR1 ENHRY, CDR2 SYGVKD. CDR3 coding DNA: TGTGCCATGGACAGGGTTTCCTATAATTCACCCCTCCACTTT. Protein product: CAMDRVSYNSPLHF.

The J gene is TRBJ2-5, the V gene TRBV5-6, with D maybe TRBD2 (6 bases). Trimming left V 4 bases short and J 4 bases short, with 23 bases between. Germline V CDR1 and CDR2: SGHDT, YYEEEE. This CDR3 spans 17 amino acids. CDR3 DNA sequence: TGTGCCAGCAGCGGATTAAGTAGCGGAGCCTACCGAGAGACCCAGTACTTC. Translation: CASSGLSSGAYRETQYF. Combining the CDR3 with reference TRBV5-6 and TRBJ2-5 gives the whole variable domain DAGVTQSPTHLIKTRGQQVTLRCSPKSGHDTVSWYQQALGQGPQFIFQYYEEEERQRGNFPDRFSGHQFPNYSSELNVNALLLGDSALYLCASSGLSSGAYRETQYFGPGTRLLVL.

This clone was seen only once. The chain is built from TRBV7-2 and TRBJ2-7, with D possibly being TRBD2 (6 bases). Germline V gene data show CDR1 as SGHTA and CDR2 as FQGNSA. The length of the CDR3 is 14 residues. V shed 3 bases and J shed 3 bases, with 12 bases lying between them. The DNA of the CDR3 is TGTGCCAGCAGCTTTGCCGCGGGGAGCTACGAGCAGTACTTC. Translated: CASSFAAGSYEQYF.

J is TRBJ2-1 and V is TRBV7-2; 9 bases are a match to TRBD1. The CDR3 extends over 15 amino acids. After removal of 4 bases from V and 4 bases from J, the junction contained 5 bases not matched to a gene. Germline V CDR1 and CDR2: SGHTA, FQGNSA. In DNA, the CDR3 is TGTGCCAGCAGCTCCGGGACAGGGAGGTACAATGAGCAGTTCTTC. Protein: CASSSGTGRYNEQFF. The variable domain in full, with the rest retrieved from reference TRBV7-2 and TRBJ2-1, is GAGVSQSPSNKVTEKGKDVELRCDPISGHTALYWYRQSLGQGLEFLIYFQGNSAPDKSGLPSDRFSAERTGGSVSTLTIQRTQQEDSAVYLCASSSGTGRYNEQFFGPGTRLTVL.

The chain carries TRBV5-6 and TRBJ1-4, with 10 bases that match TRBD1. The CDR3 loop spans 15 amino acids. CDR1 and CDR2 from the germline V gene are SGHDT and YYEEEE. Trimming took 5 bases from V and 6 from J; bases not matched to a gene: 7. CDR3 bases: TGTGCCAGCAGGGCTTATGGGACAGGGGATGAAAAACTGTTTTTT. Amino acids: CASRAYGTGDEKLFF. Based on the CDR3 plus reference TRBV5-6 and TRBJ1-4, the full variable domain is DAGVTQSPTHLIKTRGQQVTLRCSPKSGHDTVSWYQQALGQGPQFIFQYYEEEERQRGNFPDRFSGHQFPNYSSELNVNALLLGDSALYLCASRAYGTGDEKLFFGSGTQLSVL.

The chain couples TRBV5-4 to TRBJ2-7; D is undetermined. Germline values: CDR1 SGHNT, CDR2 YYREEE (reference sequence). CDR3 size: 14 residues. V was cut by 2 bases and J by 1 base, with 10 bases left in between. The CDR3 nucleotides are TGTGCCAGCAGCTTAGACTGGCTATCCTACGAGCAGTACTTC. Residues: CASSLDWLSYEQYF. The whole variable domain, filled in from reference TRBV5-4 and TRBJ2-7, reads ETGVTQSPTHLIKTRGQQVTLRCSSQSGHNTVSWYQQALGQGPQFIFQYYREEENGRGNFPPRFSGLQFPNYSSELNVNALELDDSALYLCASSLDWLSYEQYFGPGTRLTVT.

The chain employs TRBV7-8 and TRBJ2-7, with a tentative D call TRBD1 (5 bases). The length of the CDR3 is 14 residues. V was cut by 2 bases and J by 1 base, with 9 bases left in between. The germline V gene encodes CDR1 SGHVS and CDR2 FQNEAQ. The CDR3 region is CASSLWGGSYEQYF. CDR3 DNA: TGTGCCAGCAGCTTATGGGGCGGTTCCTACGAGCAGTACTTC.

This chain links TRBV5-1 with TRBJ2-2, with 11 nucleotides matching TRBD2. Looked up from germline, CDR1 is SGHRS and CDR2 is YFSETQ. CDR3 length: 17 amino acids. Losses at the gene ends were 4 bases for V and 3 bases for J; bases not matched to a gene: 8. The chain's CDR3 is CASSSTSGGLDTGELFF. As DNA, the CDR3 is TGCGCCAGCAGCAGTACTAGCGGGGGATTGGACACCGGGGAGCTGTTTTTT.

The sample holds one count of this clone. The identical CDR3 is also encoded by other nucleotide sequences in the sample. J is TRBJ2-3 and V is TRBV6-5; the D is unclear. Trimming shortened V by 4 bases and J by 2 bases, and 4 bases separated the two germline ends. This CDR3 region has 12 residues. Per germline, CDR1 MNHEY and CDR2 SVGAGI. The CDR3 loop reads CASSSYTDTQYF. The CDR3 DNA sequence: TGTGCCAGCAGTTCCTACACAGATACGCAGTATTTT.

V usage is TRBV5-1 and J usage is TRBJ2-2; 7 nucleotides agree with TRBD2. This CDR3 spans 17 amino acids. J lost 1 base, V lost 3 bases, and 9 bases had no gene match. Germline CDR1 reads SGHRS; CDR2 reads YFSETQ. The CDR3 region is CASSWGEAGVNTGELFF. Here the CDR3 DNA reads TGCGCCAGCAGCTGGGGGGAGGCGGGAGTGAACACCGGGGAGCTGTTTTTT.

This clone was counted only a few times. The V and J genes are TRBV29-1 and TRBJ2-5, with D perhaps TRBD1 (5 bases). The length of the CDR3 is 13 residues. Germline V gives CDR1 SQVTM, CDR2 ANQGSEA. Trimming stripped 6 bases from V and 5 bases from J, with 16 bases between. Written as DNA, the CDR3 is TGCAGCGTCTCCAGGGCCTTTGGGGAGACCCAGTACTTC. Translation: CSVSRAFGETQYF. Full variable domain (remainder filled in from reference TRBV29-1 and TRBJ2-5): SAVISQKPSRDICQRGTSLTIQCQVDSQVTMMFWYRQQPGQSLTLIATANQGSEATYESGFVIDKFPISRPNLTFSTLTVSNMSPEDSSIYLCSVSRAFGETQYFGPGTRLLVL.

This chain uses TRBV3-1 (or the pseudogene TRBV3-2) with TRBJ2-1; 14 bases are a match to TRBD2. The germline V gene has CDR1 LGHDT and CDR2 YNNKEL (reference sequence). With V trimmed by 6 bases and J by 8 bases, 9 bases remained unmatched. This CDR3 has 16 residues. The CDR3: CASRLGTSGSFYEQFF. The CDR3 bases are TGTGCCAGCAGGCTCGGGACTAGCGGGAGTTTCTATGAGCAGTTCTTC.

The J gene is TRBJ1-1, the V gene TRBV5-1; D ambiguous. Per germline, CDR1 SGHRS and CDR2 YFSETQ. V dropped 0 bases and J dropped 1 base, with 4 bases sitting between them. The CDR3 is 13 residues long. The CDR3 DNA follows: TGCGCCAGCAGCTTGGGAGAGAACACTGAAGCTTTCTTT. It is translated as CASSLGENTEAFF.

The chain couples TRBV11-2 to TRBJ1-4; D is unclear. The V end was cut by 3 bases, the J end by 8 bases, with 10 bases between. The CDR3 is 13 residues long. From germline, CDR1 is SGHAT and CDR2 FQNNGV. The CDR3 DNA reads as TGTGCCAGCAGCTTCGGGAGGGTCGAAAAACTGTTTTTT. Its protein is CASSFGRVEKLFF.

The J gene is TRBJ2-3, the V gene TRBV6-5; 8 positions agree with TRBD2. Per the germline V gene, CDR1 is MNHEY and CDR2 is SVGAGI. V dropped 5 bases and J dropped 4; count of bases not matched to a gene: 5. This CDR3 has 14 residues. CDR3 amino acids: CASSLGTRADTQYF. CDR3 coding DNA: TGTGCCAGCAGTCTCGGGACTAGGGCAGATACGCAGTATTTT.

This rearrangement joins TRBV25-1 to TRBJ2-1, with D perhaps TRBD1 (5 bases). Trimming removed 6 bases at V and 4 bases at J, with 10 bases between. Germline-derived CDR1 and CDR2 are MGHDK and SYGVNS. The CDR3 length is 13 residues. CDR3 nucleotide sequence: TGTGCCAGCAGGAAAGACAGTTACAATGAGCAGTTCTTC. Translation: CASRKDSYNEQFF.

The genes are TRBV7-9 and TRBJ2-5; 8 bases map to TRBD1. The germline gives CDR1 SEHNR, CDR2 FQNEAQ (reference sequence). This CDR3 contains 16 residues. V gave up 3 bases and J gave up 10 bases; unmatched junction bases: 16. CDR3 residues: CASSFVGGQGQAGQYF. DNA of the CDR3: TGTGCCAGCAGCTTTGTAGGAGGACAGGGCCAAGCTGGCCAGTACTTC.

V is TRBV6-5 and J is TRBJ1-4; 7 nucleotides agree with TRBD1. V lost 6 bases, J lost 8 bases, and 6 bases stayed unmatched. The CDR3 consists of 13 residues. CDR1 and CDR2 from the germline V gene are MNHEY and SVGAGI. CDR3 nucleotides: TGTGCCAGCAGAGGGGGCGCGGGGGAAAAACTGTTTTTT. Encoded protein: CASRGGAGEKLFF.

V gene TRBV6-5 combines with J gene TRBJ1-2, with D possibly being TRBD1 (5 bases). CDR1 MNHEY and CDR2 SVGAGI come from the germline V gene. The CDR3 spans 13 residues. Trimming shortened V by 0 bases and J by 3 bases, and 5 bases separated the two germline ends. The CDR3 DNA reads TGTGCCAGCAGTTACTCACAGGACTATGGCTACACCTTC. This sequence encodes CASSYSQDYGYTF.

The V call is TRBV7-6, the J call TRBJ2-3; a possible D gene is TRBD2 (6 bases). The CDR3 runs to 15 residues. CDR1 is SGHVS and CDR2 is FNYEAQ in the germline V gene. Trimming shortened V by 1 base and J by 1 base, and 9 bases separated the two germline ends. The DNA for the CDR3 is TGTGCCAGCAGCTTAGAGGCTAGCGGCACAGATACGCAGTATTTT. Translating gives CASSLEASGTDTQYF.

This chain joins TRBV30 and TRBJ1-3; no reliable D call. The germline V and J ends were trimmed by 2 bases and 0 bases, with 11 bases remaining between them. Germline V gives CDR1 GTSNPN, CDR2 SVGIG (reference sequence). There are 15 residues in the CDR3. The CDR3 region is CAWSSTHSSGNTIYF. CDR3 in DNA: TGTGCCTGGAGTAGTACCCACAGCTCTGGAAACACCATATATTTT.

This chain connects TRBV3-1 (or the pseudogene TRBV3-2) to TRBJ1-6; the D gene is possibly TRBD1 (5 bases). The germline V gene encodes CDR1 LGHDT and CDR2 YNNKEL (reference sequence). The CDR3 length is 14 residues. The V end was cut by 2 bases, the J end by 6 bases, with 8 bases between. CDR3 residues: CASSQSGGNSPLHF. CDR3 DNA: TGTGCCAGCAGCCAATCCGGGGGTAATTCACCCCTCCACTTT.

The genes are TRBV4-1 and TRBJ2-7, with TRBD2 identical over 9 bases. The germline CDR1 and CDR2 sequences are MGHRA and YSYEKL. The trim removed 3 bases at V and 3 bases at J, leaving 6 bases unmatched. The CDR3 totals 15 residues. CDR3 in DNA: TGCGCCAGCAGCCAGCCCGGGACTAGCAGCTACGAGCAGTACTTC. As protein: CASSQPGTSSYEQYF.

The rearrangement uses TRBV6-6 and TRBJ2-5, with D perhaps matching TRBD2 (6 bases). Germline CDR1 MNHNY, CDR2 SVGAGI (reference sequence). CDR3 length: 14 amino acids. With 6 bases removed from V and 5 bases from J, the gap between germline ends came to 16 bases. The CDR3 DNA is TGTGCCAGCAGGTCCGGGACTCGGGTGGAGACCCAGTACTTC. This translates into CASRSGTRVETQYF.